This T cell receptor (beta chain) was profiled in a study of T cell responses to AZD1222 COVID-19 vaccine. The assay was immunoSEQ multiplex PCR, and TCRdb's table has in-frame clones only and misses some. The sample lists about 120,000 clones; roughly 90% were seen once. Points from the study as a whole: Regions 160-218 and 743-854 held dominance among vaccine-associated CD4 TCRs, which spanned spike.

Germline V gene sequence: CDR1 LNHDA, CDR2 SQIVND (reference sequence). The CDR3 length is 16 residues. V was pared by 6 bases and J by 0 bases, with 15 bases between. This clone showed up just once. The antigen remains undetermined. This chain joins TRBV19 and TRBJ1-3; D remains unclear. This specimen consisted of peripheral blood, obtained 28 days after the second AZD1222 dose. The origin of this receptor is an adult who received the AZD1222 COVID-19 vaccine. CDR3 residues: CASSRFPGPSGNTIYF. The CDR3, as DNA: TGTGCCAGTAGCCGCTTCCCGGGCCCCTCTGGAAACACCATATATTTT. Variable domain in full (rest from reference TRBV19 and TRBJ1-3): DGGITQSPKYLFRKEGQNVTLSCEQNLNHDAMYWYRQDPGQGLRLIYYSQIVNDFQKGDIAEGYSVSREKKESFPLTVTSAQKNPTAFYLCASSRFPGPSGNTIYFGEGSWLTVV.